This T cell receptor (beta chain) was found in a study of blood T cell repertoires in COVID-19. Across the whole study: Acute and convalescent COVID-19 samples came from the United States, Italy and Spain.

Cohorts were assigned according to the clinical history that participants reported. Generated by immunoSEQ multiplex PCR, the TCRdb table keeps only in-frame clones and is missing some. Of about 370,000 clones listed, 80% to 90% are singletons. The TCR comes from a man between 18 and 35 years old who had recovered from COVID-19. Sequenced input: PBMCs or T cells enriched from blood (not recorded which).

The CDR3 is CASSARQISGNTIYF. CDR3 bases: TGTGCCAGTAGTGCCCGACAGATCTCTGGAAACACCATATATTTT. V and J are TRBV19 and TRBJ1-3, with a tentative D call TRBD1 (5 bases). Trimming removed 5 bases at V and 0 bases at J, with 11 bases between. CDR3 size: 15 residues. Looked up from germline, CDR1 is LNHDA and CDR2 is SQIVND (reference sequence). Combining the CDR3 with reference TRBV19 and TRBJ1-3 gives the whole variable domain DGGITQSPKYLFRKEGQNVTLSCEQNLNHDAMYWYRQDPGQGLRLIYYSQIVNDFQKGDIAEGYSVSREKKESFPLTVTSAQKNPTAFYLCASSARQISGNTIYFGEGSWLTVV.